This T cell receptor beta chain was retrieved from a study of blood T cell repertoires in COVID-19. Background on the study: Sample material is recorded as cDNA or gDNA derived from T cells, B-cell-depleted T cells, or PBMCs.

The authors' processing: Amplification of reference gene primers provided the estimated nucleated cell counts. The data were produced by immunoSEQ multiplex PCR, yet TCRdb's version contains in-frame clones alone and is incomplete. Clone size and the V and J calls come from that table; the DNA yielded D and trimming. The table records roughly 120,000 clones, 70% to 85% of them present only once. Germline loops: CDR1 PRHDT, CDR2 FYEKMQ (reference sequence). V was clipped by 4 bases and J by 2 bases, with 12 bases between them. The CDR3 is made up of 15 amino acids. The origin of this receptor is a man in his 70s with active or convalescent COVID-19. This rearrangement joins TRBV13 to TRBJ1-5; tentative D call: TRBD1 (5 bases). Sequenced sample: peripheral blood. Here the CDR3 DNA reads TGTGCCAGCAGCTCCAGGGCTTTGGGCAATCAGCCCCAGCATTTT. This codes for CASSSRALGNQPQHF.